The 20 T cell receptor beta chains below all came from one sample that was sequenced in a study of blood T cell repertoires in COVID-19. The data were produced by immunoSEQ multiplex PCR, yet TCRdb's version contains in-frame clones alone and is incomplete. This sample has around 80,000 clones, with 75% to 85% found just once. The sample comprised peripheral blood. The receptors come from a woman older than 75 with acute or convalescent COVID-19.

As concerns this clone: The same CDR3 also results from other DNA sequences found in this sample. This chain joins TRBV5-1 and TRBJ2-5; TRBD2 matches 7 bases. V shed 2 bases and J 5 bases; nucleotides not matched to a gene: 9. The CDR3 covers 15 residues. The germline V gene has CDR1 SGHRS and CDR2 YFSETQ. DNA of the CDR3: TGCGCCAGCAGCTTAGGTGCGCCGGGGGGTGAGACCCAGTACTTC. Residues: CASSLGAPGGETQYF.

This chain links TRBV29-1 with TRBJ1-1; D ambiguous. CDR3 size: 12 residues. V was pared by 7 bases and J by 5 bases, with 14 bases between. Germline CDR1 and CDR2: SQVTM and ANQGSEA. The CDR3, as DNA: TGCAGCGCCCCGGAGGTTGGTACTGAAGCTTTCTTT. It translates to CSAPEVGTEAFF.

The V gene is TRBV28, the J gene TRBJ2-2; 8 bases are a match to TRBD1. Per the germline V gene, CDR1 is MDHEN and CDR2 is SYDVKM. This CDR3 is built from 16 residues. V lost 4 bases and J lost 1; bases outside the gene matches: 5. The CDR3 coding sequence is TGTGCCAGCAGTTCCACCAGGGGGCGGAACACCGGGGAGCTGTTTTTT. Translated: CASSSTRGRNTGELFF.

The chain links TRBV2 to TRBJ1-5; 7 bases are shared with TRBD1. Germline V gene lookup returns CDR1 SNHLY and CDR2 FYNNEI. The trim removed 5 bases at V and 0 bases at J, leaving 4 bases unmatched. The CDR3 spans 15 residues. The CDR3 is CASSRDRNSNQPQHF. CDR3 DNA: TGTGCCAGCAGTCGGGACAGAAATAGCAATCAGCCCCAGCATTTT.

V gene TRBV20-1 combines with J gene TRBJ2-1; no definite D call. This CDR3 has 14 residues. V was clipped by 3 bases and J by 5 bases, with 14 bases between them. Germline V gene data show CDR1 as DFQATT and CDR2 as SNEGSKA (reference sequence). CDR3 loop: CSASNPFRDNEQFF. CDR3 nucleotides: TGCAGTGCTAGTAACCCTTTCCGGGACAATGAGCAGTTCTTC.

The chain couples TRBV7-2 to TRBJ2-3; TRBD2 agrees at 11 bases. The germline gives CDR1 SGHTA, CDR2 FQGNSA. V trimming: 3 bases; J trimming: 8 bases; junction bases outside the gene matches: 13. The length of the CDR3 is 17 residues. CDR3 nucleotides: TGTGCCAGCAGCTTTCTAGCGGGAGGCCCGCACAGAGTTACGCAGTATTTT. Residues: CASSFLAGGPHRVTQYF.

This chain joins TRBV6-5 and TRBJ2-3; TRBD1 matches at 9 bases. Germline CDR1 reads MNHEY; CDR2 reads SVGAGI. J lost 3 bases, V lost 4 bases, and 8 bases had no gene match. This CDR3 comprises 16 residues. The CDR3 protein is CASSSEPGQGTDTQYF. For the CDR3, the DNA is TGTGCCAGCAGTTCCGAACCGGGACAGGGTACAGATACGCAGTATTTT.

Only a few counts were recorded for this clone. This sequence joins TRBV24-1 and TRBJ2-5, with TRBD1 matching over 8 bases. V dropped 4 bases and J dropped 5; count of bases not matched to a gene: 8. The germline V gene has CDR1 KGHDR and CDR2 SFDVKD. CDR3 length: 15 residues. CDR3 amino acids: CATSDPQGDGETQYF. CDR3 DNA sequence: TGTGCCACCAGTGACCCACAGGGGGATGGGGAGACCCAGTACTTC.

This clone has a handful of counts. The rearrangement joins TRBV28 to TRBJ1-6; TRBD1 might be the D (5 bases). Trimming took 2 bases from V and 8 from J, leaving 13 bases between them. CDR1 is MDHEN, CDR2 SYDVKM, per germline. This CDR3 contains 15 residues. The CDR3 reads CASSLGGTRDSPLHF. The CDR3 DNA follows: TGTGCCAGCAGTTTAGGAGGGACCCGGGATTCACCCCTCCACTTT.

The V and J genes are TRBV4-2 and TRBJ2-7, with 7 bases that match TRBD2. The junction had 13 bases not matched to a gene; V was cut back by 0 bases and J by 5 bases. CDR3 length: 17 amino acids. Looked up from germline, CDR1 is LGHNA and CDR2 is YNFKEQ. The CDR3 nucleotides read TGTGCCAGCAGCCAAGATCTGGGGGGAGGGCCTGGGGACGAGCAGTACTTC. This translates into CASSQDLGGGPGDEQYF.

This sequence joins TRBV7-2 and TRBJ1-6, with a tentative D call TRBD1 (5 bases). The CDR3 consists of 14 residues. Germline CDR1 is SGHTA and CDR2 is FQGNSA. V gave up 1 base and J gave up 10 bases, with 11 bases separating them. The CDR3: CASSLVREGSPLHF. CDR3 sequence (DNA): TGTGCCAGCAGCTTAGTCAGGGAAGGCTCACCCCTCCACTTT.

This clone showed up just a few times. The chain carries TRBV7-9 and TRBJ2-7; 10 bases match TRBD2. The CDR3 length is 15 residues. Germline loops: CDR1 SEHNR, CDR2 FQNEAQ (reference sequence). The V segment lost 2 bases and the J segment 4 bases; nucleotides outside the gene matches: 5. The CDR3 spells CASSLWSSGSYEQYF. The CDR3 DNA is TGTGCCAGCAGCTTATGGTCTAGCGGGAGTTACGAGCAGTACTTC.

This sequence joins TRBV7-2 and TRBJ1-5, with D maybe TRBD1 (6 bases). The CDR3 spans 15 residues. Germline V gene lookup returns CDR1 SGHTA and CDR2 FQGNSA. Trimming took off 5 bases at V and 0 bases at J, with 11 bases between the two ends. Here the CDR3 DNA reads TGTGCCAGCAGCCGGACAGAGAATAGCAATCAGCCCCAGCATTTT. This codes for CASSRTENSNQPQHF. The full variable domain, its missing parts supplied by reference TRBV7-2 and TRBJ1-5, is GAGVSQSPSNKVTEKGKDVELRCDPISGHTALYWYRQSLGQGLEFLIYFQGNSAPDKSGLPSDRFSAERTGGSVSTLTIQRTQQEDSAVYLCASSRTENSNQPQHFGDGTRLSIL.

The V call is TRBV20-1, the J call TRBJ2-5; D unclear. Germline V gene data show CDR1 as DFQATT and CDR2 as SNEGSKA (reference sequence). This CDR3 comprises 11 residues. The V gene lost 1 base and the J gene lost 5 bases, with 5 bases spanning the gap. The CDR3 protein is CSARGRETQYF. In nucleotides, the CDR3 is TGCAGTGCTAGAGGTCGGGAGACCCAGTACTTC.

This chain links TRBV5-1 with TRBJ2-1; TRBD2 matches at 9 bases. Per the germline V gene, CDR1 is SGHRS and CDR2 is YFSETQ. V was pared by 0 bases and J by 8 bases, with 6 bases of the junction left unmatched. The CDR3 consists of 15 residues. In nucleotides, the CDR3 is TGCGCCAGCAGCTTGGTGGCTAGCGGGGACCATGAGCAGTTCTTC. Its translation: CASSLVASGDHEQFF.

The V and J genes are TRBV7-2 and TRBJ2-1; 8 nucleotides align to TRBD2. The CDR3 is 15 amino acids. Germline-derived CDR1 and CDR2 are SGHTA and FQGNSA. The V segment lost 5 bases and the J segment 7 bases; nucleotides outside the gene matches: 10. The CDR3 sequence is CASSISGSRKNEQFF. CDR3 DNA sequence: TGTGCCAGCAGCATAAGCGGGAGTCGTAAGAATGAGCAGTTCTTC.

The chain recombines TRBV5-1 with TRBJ2-5; TRBD1 matches at 7 bases. The V gene end was trimmed by 2 bases and the J gene end by 5 bases; junction bases not matched to a gene: 6. CDR1 SGHRS and CDR2 YFSETQ come from the germline V gene. The CDR3 consists of 14 residues. CDR3 region: CASSLDREGETQYF. The CDR3, as DNA: TGCGCCAGCAGCTTAGACAGGGAAGGGGAGACCCAGTACTTC.

This clone was seen a handful of times. The V and J genes are TRBV6-2 or TRBV6-3 and TRBJ2-2; 14 bases align to TRBD2. V trimming: 2 bases; J trimming: 3 bases; junction bases outside the gene matches: 5. Germline V lookup: CDR1 MNHEY, CDR2 SVGEGT. The CDR3 contains 18 residues. The CDR3 loop reads CASSYPGTSGSYTGELFF. The CDR3 DNA follows: TGTGCCAGCAGTTACCCGGGGACTAGCGGGAGCTACACCGGGGAGCTGTTTTTT.

The V call is TRBV28, the J call TRBJ2-2; TRBD2 is a possible D gene (6 bases). V dropped 7 bases and J dropped 5 bases, with 14 bases sitting between them. CDR1 and CDR2 (germline): MDHEN, SYDVKM. The CDR3 totals 14 residues. Written as DNA, the CDR3 is TGTGCCAGCAACACCCAGGGAGGAACCGGGGAGCTGTTTTTT. Amino acids: CASNTQGGTGELFF.

This rearrangement joins TRBV12-3 or TRBV12-4 to TRBJ2-5, with D possibly matching TRBD2 (6 bases). Trimming took 3 bases from V and 4 from J, leaving 9 bases between them. The CDR3 runs to 13 residues. The CDR3 protein is CASSFGGIETQYF. In nucleotides, the CDR3 is TGTGCCAGCAGTTTTGGGGGGATAGAGACCCAGTACTTC.